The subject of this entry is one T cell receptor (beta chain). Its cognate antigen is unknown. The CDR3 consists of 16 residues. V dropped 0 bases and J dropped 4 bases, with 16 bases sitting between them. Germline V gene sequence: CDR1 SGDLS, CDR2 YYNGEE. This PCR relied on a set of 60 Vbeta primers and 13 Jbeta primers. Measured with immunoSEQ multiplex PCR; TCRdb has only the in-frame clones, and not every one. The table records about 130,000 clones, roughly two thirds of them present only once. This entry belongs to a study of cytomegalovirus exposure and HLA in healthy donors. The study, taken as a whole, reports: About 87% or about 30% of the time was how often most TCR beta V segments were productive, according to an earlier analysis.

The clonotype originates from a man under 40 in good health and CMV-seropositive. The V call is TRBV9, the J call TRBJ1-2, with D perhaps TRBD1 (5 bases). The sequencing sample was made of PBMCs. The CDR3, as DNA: TGTGCCAGCAGCGTAGGGATAGGGGCGCGAGGCTATGGCTACACCTTC. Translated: CASSVGIGARGYGYTF.